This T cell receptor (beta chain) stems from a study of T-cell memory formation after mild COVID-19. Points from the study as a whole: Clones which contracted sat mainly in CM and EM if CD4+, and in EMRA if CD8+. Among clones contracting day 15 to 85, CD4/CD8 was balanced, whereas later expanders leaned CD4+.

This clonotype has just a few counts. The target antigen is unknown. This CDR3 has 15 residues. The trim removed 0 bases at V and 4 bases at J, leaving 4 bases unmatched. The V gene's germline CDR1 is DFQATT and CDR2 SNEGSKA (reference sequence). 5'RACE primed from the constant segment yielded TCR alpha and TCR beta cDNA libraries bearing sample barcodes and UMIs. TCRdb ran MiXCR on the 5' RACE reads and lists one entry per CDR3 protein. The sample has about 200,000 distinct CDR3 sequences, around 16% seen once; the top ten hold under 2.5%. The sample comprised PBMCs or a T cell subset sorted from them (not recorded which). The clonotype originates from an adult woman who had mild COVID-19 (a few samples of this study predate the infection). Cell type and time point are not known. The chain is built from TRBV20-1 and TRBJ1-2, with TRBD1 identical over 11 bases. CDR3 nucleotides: TGCAGTGCTAGAGAACCGGGACAGGGGGTCTATGGCTACACCTTC. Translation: CSAREPGQGVYGYTF.